These T cell receptor beta chains were read from a single sample in a study of CD8 T cells in ankylosing spondylitis. MiXCR, run by TCRdb on the 5' RACE reads, gives a single entry per CDR3 protein. The repertoire includes approximately 500,000 distinct CDR3 sequences, over 9.5% of them detected once, and about 6.5% sits in the top ten. Sequencing was performed on blood, either unsorted or a sorted T cell fraction (not recorded which). The receptor set was obtained from a male donor with ankylosing spondylitis. CDR3s include the opening cysteine and the closing phenylalanine or tryptophan. Each record gives: CDR3 length, D gene, V gene, clone size, J gene, CDR3 protein, CDR3 DNA. D genes are given only for firm matches. Clone sizes are given selectively: once, few, many, or a class where the clone is expanded.

>13|NA|TRBV12-3/TRBV12-4|NA|TRBJ2-6
CASQRSGANVLTF
TGTGCCAGCCAGAGGTCTGGGGCCAACGTCCTGACTTTC
>15|NA|TRBV5-1|NA|TRBJ2-2
CASSLEGMKSGELFF
TGCGCCAGCAGCTTGGAAGGGATGAAGTCCGGGGAGCTGTTTTTT
>15|TRBD2|TRBV29-1|many|TRBJ2-7
CSVEDVTSGSVEQYF
TGCAGCGTTGAAGATGTCACTAGCGGGAGTGTCGAGCAGTACTTC
>13|NA|TRBV11-3|few|TRBJ2-1
CASALGENNEQFF
TGTGCCAGCGCACTAGGAGAAAACAATGAGCAGTTCTTC
>15|NA|TRBV2|NA|TRBJ1-3
CASSESRTSGNTIYF
TGTGCCAGCAGTGAAAGTCGGACCTCTGGAAACACCATATATTTT
>16|NA|TRBV11-2|NA|TRBJ2-7
CASSLDHQPVSYEQYF
TGTGCCAGCAGCTTAGACCACCAGCCCGTTTCCTACGAGCAGTACTTC
>15|NA|TRBV7-2|few|TRBJ2-7
CASSYPPKTGREQYF
TGTGCCAGCAGCTACCCCCCCAAGACAGGCCGGGAGCAGTACTTC
>16|TRBD2|TRBV5-5|NA|TRBJ2-3
CASSSATSGIADTQYF
TGTGCCAGCAGCTCCGCGACTAGCGGGATAGCAGATACGCAGTATTTT
>17|TRBD1|TRBV3-1|NA|TRBJ2-1
CASSQTGRQGGYNEQFF
TGTGCCAGCAGCCAAACTGGCAGACAGGGCGGATACAATGAGCAGTTCTTC
>12|NA|TRBV29-1|NA|TRBJ2-5
CSVGGSQETQYF
TGCAGCGTTGGGGGCAGCCAAGAGACCCAGTACTTC
>14|NA|TRBV29-1|NA|TRBJ2-3
CSVDGAGGTDTQYF
TGCAGCGTTGATGGTGCCGGGGGCACAGATACGCAGTATTTT
>15|TRBD1|TRBV5-1|NA|TRBJ1-2
CASSLADRGSYGYTF
TGCGCCAGCAGCTTGGCCGACAGGGGCAGCTATGGCTACACCTTC
>17|TRBD2|TRBV12-3/TRBV12-4|NA|TRBJ2-1
CASTPGPAGSGGNEQFF
TGTGCCAGCACCCCAGGGCCAGCGGGGTCGGGCGGCAATGAGCAGTTCTTC
>15|NA|TRBV6-5|NA|TRBJ1-2
CASSYHTEPPYGYTF
TGTGCCAGCAGTTATCATACGGAACCTCCCTATGGCTACACCTTC
>15|NA|TRBV4-1|few|TRBJ1-5
CASSLGGTRNQPQHF
TGCGCCAGCAGCCTTGGCGGGACACGCAATCAGCCCCAGCATTTT
>15|NA|TRBV7-9|few|TRBJ1-1
CASTPAQGSFTEAFF
TGTGCCAGCACCCCAGCCCAGGGCTCATTCACTGAAGCTTTCTTT
>14|NA|TRBV18|NA|TRBJ2-2
CATSRDPNAGELFF
TGTGCCACTAGCCGGGACCCCAACGCCGGGGAGCTGTTTTTT
>13|NA|TRBV7-6|few|TRBJ2-3
CASSLVLQDTQYF
TGTGCCAGCAGCTTAGTATTACAAGATACGCAGTATTTT
>13|NA|TRBV20-1|many|TRBJ1-1
CSARVGLNTEAFF
TGCAGTGCTAGAGTGGGCTTGAACACTGAAGCTTTCTTT
>13|NA|TRBV7-2|few|TRBJ2-1
CASSFDGGNEQFF
TGTGCCAGCAGCTTCGATGGGGGCAATGAGCAGTTCTTC
>16|NA|TRBV4-1|few|TRBJ2-1
CASSQGGFGGNNEQFF
TGCGCCAGCAGCCAAGGGGGTTTTGGAGGAAACAATGAGCAGTTCTTC
>14|NA|TRBV29-1|many|TRBJ2-1
CSVDRLAQGNEQFF
TGCAGCGTTGACAGGCTCGCCCAAGGCAATGAGCAGTTCTTC
>13|NA|TRBV24-1|NA|TRBJ2-2
CATSPRYPGELFF
TGTGCCACCAGCCCCAGGTATCCCGGGGAGCTGTTTTTT
>14|NA|TRBV24-1|few|TRBJ2-1
CATSDPGNRDEQFF
TGTGCCACCAGTGACCCCGGGAACAGGGATGAGCAGTTCTTC
>13|NA|TRBV5-1|many|TRBJ2-1
CASSLYSYNEQFF
TGCGCCAGCAGCTTGTACTCCTACAATGAGCAGTTCTTC
>16|TRBD1|TRBV20-1|NA|TRBJ1-5
CSASRDSHYSNQPQHF
TGCAGTGCAAGCCGGGACAGTCACTATAGCAATCAGCCCCAGCATTTT
>16|TRBD2|TRBV7-8|NA|TRBJ2-1
CASSPREGISYNEQFF
TGTGCCAGCAGCCCCCGGGAGGGGATCTCCTACAATGAGCAGTTCTTC
>11|NA|TRBV29-1|many|TRBJ2-5
CSVVSPETQYF
TGCAGCGTTGTGAGTCCGGAGACCCAGTACTTC
>16|NA|TRBV11-2|NA|TRBJ1-3
CASSRLLESSGNTIYF
TGTGCCAGCAGCCGACTTTTGGAAAGCTCTGGAAACACCATATATTTT
>13|TRBD2|TRBV3-1|many|TRBJ2-7
CASSQGGRGEQYF
TGTGCCAGCAGCCAAGGAGGGAGGGGCGAGCAGTACTTC
>13|NA|TRBV5-1|few|TRBJ1-5
CASSLERDQPQHF
TGCGCCAGCAGCTTGGAGCGGGATCAGCCCCAGCATTTT
>13|NA|TRBV18|NA|TRBJ2-1
CASSIDRFNEQFF
TGTGCCAGCTCAATCGACAGGTTTAATGAGCAGTTCTTC
>14|TRBD1|TRBV7-9|NA|TRBJ1-1
CASSSSTGRTEAFF
TGTGCCAGCAGCTCTTCGACAGGGCGCACTGAAGCTTTCTTT
>15|TRBD1|TRBV18|few|TRBJ1-1
CASSPRTGDATEAFF
TGTGCCAGCTCACCTAGGACAGGGGACGCCACTGAAGCTTTCTTT
>14|NA|TRBV28|few|TRBJ2-3
CASSPSTRTDTQYF
TGTGCCAGCAGTCCGTCTACTAGAACAGATACGCAGTATTTT
>16|TRBD2|TRBV29-1|few|TRBJ2-5
CSVEGRARAGVGTQYF
TGCAGCGTTGAAGGCAGAGCCCGGGCGGGAGTGGGGACCCAGTACTTC
>12|NA|TRBV20-1|NA|TRBJ2-1
CSARRQVGEQFF
TGCAGTGCTAGACGGCAGGTGGGTGAGCAGTTCTTC
>14|NA|TRBV6-2/TRBV6-3|NA|TRBJ2-7
CASSYNSLPLEQYF
TGTGCCAGCAGTTACAACAGCCTCCCCCTGGAGCAGTACTTC
>13|NA|TRBV11-3|NA|TRBJ1-2
CASSLGGYYGYTF
TGTGCCAGCAGCTTGGGGGGGTACTATGGCTACACCTTC
>17|TRBD2|TRBV20-1|NA|TRBJ2-3
CSARPLRLAARTDTQYF
TGCAGTGCTAGGCCCCTTCGACTAGCGGCGCGCACAGATACGCAGTATTTT
>16|TRBD1|TRBV20-1|NA|TRBJ1-5
CSARPPLTGNNQPQHF
TGCAGTGCTCGGCCCCCCCTGACAGGGAACAATCAGCCCCAGCATTTT
>16|NA|TRBV4-1|NA|TRBJ1-4
CASSQDLGIKDEKLFF
TGCGCCAGCAGCCAAGATCTTGGGATAAAGGATGAAAAACTGTTTTTT
>13|NA|TRBV2|NA|TRBJ2-7
CASSEWGFYEQYF
TGTGCCAGCAGTGAATGGGGATTCTACGAGCAGTACTTC
>15|TRBD2|TRBV28|NA|TRBJ2-7
CASSFLLAGDHEQYF
TGTGCCAGCAGTTTTCTCCTAGCGGGAGACCACGAGCAGTACTTC
>17|NA|TRBV11-2|NA|TRBJ2-6
CASSLVPGNSGANVLTF
TGTGCCAGCAGCTTAGTTCCGGGGAACTCTGGGGCCAACGTCCTGACTTTC
>13|NA|TRBV12-3/TRBV12-4|many|TRBJ1-2
CASSLDRTYGYTF
TGTGCCAGCAGTTTGGACAGAACCTATGGCTACACCTTC
>15|TRBD2|TRBV27|few|TRBJ2-1
CASSSGRLSYNEQFF
TGTGCCAGCAGTAGCGGGAGACTATCCTACAATGAGCAGTTCTTC
>17|NA|TRBV5-4|few|TRBJ2-1
CASSLGGLGGSYNEQFF
TGTGCCAGCAGCTTGGGGGGCTTGGGAGGCTCCTACAATGAGCAGTTCTTC
>13|NA|TRBV20-1|few|TRBJ2-5
CSARGGRQETQYF
TGCAGTGCTAGGGGGGGTCGGCAAGAGACCCAGTACTTC
>16|TRBD1|TRBV5-5|NA|TRBJ2-2
CASSPTGQKNTGELFF
TGTGCCAGCAGCCCCACGGGACAGAAGAACACCGGGGAGCTGTTTTTT
>13|TRBD1|TRBV10-2|few|TRBJ1-2
CATQRQGASGYTF
TGCGCCACCCAGAGACAGGGGGCGTCTGGCTACACCTTC
>15|NA|TRBV2|NA|TRBJ2-7
CASRGTHTGHTEQYF
TGTGCCAGCAGGGGGACCCATACAGGACATACCGAGCAGTACTTC
>14|TRBD2|TRBV29-1|many|TRBJ2-3
CSVRSGRVADTQYF
TGCAGCGTTCGGAGCGGGAGAGTCGCAGATACGCAGTATTTT
>15|TRBD1|TRBV7-6|NA|TRBJ2-7
CASSSLGQGAGEQYF
TGTGCCAGCAGCTCCCTGGGACAGGGGGCCGGCGAGCAGTACTTC
>16|TRBD2|TRBV20-1|many|TRBJ2-5
CSAIGGLAGLQETQYF
TGCAGTGCTATAGGGGGACTAGCGGGGCTCCAAGAGACCCAGTACTTC